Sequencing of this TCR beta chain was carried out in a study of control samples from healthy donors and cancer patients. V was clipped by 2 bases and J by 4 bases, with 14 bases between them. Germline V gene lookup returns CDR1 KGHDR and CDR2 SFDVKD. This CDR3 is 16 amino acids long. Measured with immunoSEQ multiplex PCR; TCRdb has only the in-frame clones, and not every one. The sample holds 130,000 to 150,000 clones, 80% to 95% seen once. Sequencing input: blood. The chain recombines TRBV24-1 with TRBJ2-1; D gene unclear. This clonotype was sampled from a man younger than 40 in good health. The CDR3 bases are TGTGCCACCAGTGATTCTCCGGGCGGTGGATACAATGAGCAGTTCTTC. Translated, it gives CATSDSPGGGYNEQFF.